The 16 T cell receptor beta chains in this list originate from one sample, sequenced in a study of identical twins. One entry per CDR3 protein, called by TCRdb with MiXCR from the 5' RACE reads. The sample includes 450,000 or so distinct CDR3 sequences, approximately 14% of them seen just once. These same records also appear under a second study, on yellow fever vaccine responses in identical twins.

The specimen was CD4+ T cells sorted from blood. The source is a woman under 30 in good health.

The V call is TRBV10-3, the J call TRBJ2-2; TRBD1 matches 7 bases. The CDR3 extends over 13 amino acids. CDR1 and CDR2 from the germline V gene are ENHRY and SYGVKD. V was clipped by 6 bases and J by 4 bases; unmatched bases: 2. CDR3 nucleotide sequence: TGTGCCATCAGCGCAGGGGGCACCGGGGAGCTGTTTTTT. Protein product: CAISAGGTGELFF.

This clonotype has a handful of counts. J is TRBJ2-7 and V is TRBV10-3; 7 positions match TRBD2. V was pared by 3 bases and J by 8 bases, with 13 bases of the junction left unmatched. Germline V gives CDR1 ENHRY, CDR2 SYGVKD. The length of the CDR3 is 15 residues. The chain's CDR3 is CAISDSRAGESQQYF. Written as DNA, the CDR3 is TGTGCCATCAGTGATAGTAGGGCGGGGGAGTCGCAGCAGTACTTC.

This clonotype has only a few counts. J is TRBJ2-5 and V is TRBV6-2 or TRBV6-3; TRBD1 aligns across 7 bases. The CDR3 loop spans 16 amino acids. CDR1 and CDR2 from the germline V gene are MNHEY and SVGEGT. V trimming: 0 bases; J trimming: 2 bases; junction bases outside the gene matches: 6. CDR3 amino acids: CASSYSRRQGQETQYF. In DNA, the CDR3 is TGTGCCAGCAGTTACTCGAGGAGACAGGGACAAGAGACCCAGTACTTC.

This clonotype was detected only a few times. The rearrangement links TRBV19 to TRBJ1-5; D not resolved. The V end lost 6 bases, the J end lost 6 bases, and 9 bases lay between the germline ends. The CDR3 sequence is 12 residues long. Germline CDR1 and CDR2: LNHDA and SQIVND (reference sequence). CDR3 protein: CASSLLSQPQHF. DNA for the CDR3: TGTGCCAGTAGCCTTCTTAGTCAGCCCCAGCATTTT.

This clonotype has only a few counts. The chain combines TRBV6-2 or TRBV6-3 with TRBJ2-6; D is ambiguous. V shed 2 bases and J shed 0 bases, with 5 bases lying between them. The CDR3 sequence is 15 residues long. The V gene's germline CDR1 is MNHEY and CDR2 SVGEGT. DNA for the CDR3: TGTGCCAGCAGTTACGCCTTCTCTGGGGCCAACGTCCTGACTTTC. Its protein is CASSYAFSGANVLTF.

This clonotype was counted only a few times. In DNA, the CDR3 is TGCAGTGCTAGAGTCAGGGGGCGGTACGAGCAGTACTTC. This gives the protein CSARVRGRYEQYF. The V call is TRBV20-1, the J call TRBJ2-7; TRBD1 matches 8 bases. The CDR3 loop spans 13 amino acids. The ends lost 1 base at V and 4 bases at J; junction bases unmatched: 3. Germline CDR1 reads DFQATT; CDR2 reads SNEGSKA (reference sequence).

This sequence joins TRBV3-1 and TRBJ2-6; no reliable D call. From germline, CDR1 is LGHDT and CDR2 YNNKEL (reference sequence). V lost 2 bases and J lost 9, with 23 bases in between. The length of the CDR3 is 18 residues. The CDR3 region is CASSQPTQGRNINNVLTF. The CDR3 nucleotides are TGTGCCAGCAGCCAACCGACGCAAGGACGCAACATAAACAACGTCCTGACTTTC.

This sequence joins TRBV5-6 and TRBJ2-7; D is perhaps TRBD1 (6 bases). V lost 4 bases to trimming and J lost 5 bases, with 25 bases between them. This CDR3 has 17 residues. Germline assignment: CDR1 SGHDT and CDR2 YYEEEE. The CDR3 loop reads CASSKVSWAGARDEQYF. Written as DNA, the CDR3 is TGTGCCAGCAGCAAGGTCTCGTGGGCAGGGGCACGTGACGAGCAGTACTTC.

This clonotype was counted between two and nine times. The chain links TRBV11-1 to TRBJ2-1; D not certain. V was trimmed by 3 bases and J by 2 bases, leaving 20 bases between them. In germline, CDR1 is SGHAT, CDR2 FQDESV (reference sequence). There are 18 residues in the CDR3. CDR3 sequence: CASSFPRRRLSPYNEQFF. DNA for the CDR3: TGTGCCAGCAGCTTCCCCCGGCGGCGCCTGAGCCCCTACAATGAGCAGTTCTTC.

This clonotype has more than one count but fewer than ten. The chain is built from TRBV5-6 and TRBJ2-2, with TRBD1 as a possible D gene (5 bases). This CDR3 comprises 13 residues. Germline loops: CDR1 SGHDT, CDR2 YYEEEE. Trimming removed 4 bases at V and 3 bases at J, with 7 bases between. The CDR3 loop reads CASSRTYTGELFF. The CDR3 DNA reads TGTGCCAGCAGCCGGACATACACCGGGGAGCTGTTTTTT.

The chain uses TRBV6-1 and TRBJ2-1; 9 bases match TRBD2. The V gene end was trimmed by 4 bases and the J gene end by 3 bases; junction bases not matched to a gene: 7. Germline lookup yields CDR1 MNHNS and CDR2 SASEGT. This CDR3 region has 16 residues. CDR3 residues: CASSVSGSLSYNEQFF. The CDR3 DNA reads TGTGCCAGCAGTGTTAGCGGGAGCCTGAGCTACAATGAGCAGTTCTTC.

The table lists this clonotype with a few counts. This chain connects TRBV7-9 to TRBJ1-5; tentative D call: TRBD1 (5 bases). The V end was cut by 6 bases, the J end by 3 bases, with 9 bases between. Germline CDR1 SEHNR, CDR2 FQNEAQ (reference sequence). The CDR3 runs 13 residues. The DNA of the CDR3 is TGTGCCAGCAGTTTGGACACCAATCAGCCCCAGCATTTT. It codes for CASSLDTNQPQHF. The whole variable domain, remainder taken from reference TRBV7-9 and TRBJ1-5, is DTGVSQNPRHKITKRGQNVTFRCDPISEHNRLYWYRQTLGQGPEFLTYFQNEAQLEKSRLLSDRFSAERPKGSFSTLEIQRTEQGDSAMYLCASSLDTNQPQHFGDGTRLSIL.

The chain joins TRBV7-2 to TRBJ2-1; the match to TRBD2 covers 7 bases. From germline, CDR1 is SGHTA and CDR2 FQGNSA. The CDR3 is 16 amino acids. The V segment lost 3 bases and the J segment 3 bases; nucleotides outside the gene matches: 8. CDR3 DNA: TGTGCCAGCAGCTTGGCCTCTAGCGGCAGCTACAATGAGCAGTTCTTC. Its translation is CASSLASSGSYNEQFF.

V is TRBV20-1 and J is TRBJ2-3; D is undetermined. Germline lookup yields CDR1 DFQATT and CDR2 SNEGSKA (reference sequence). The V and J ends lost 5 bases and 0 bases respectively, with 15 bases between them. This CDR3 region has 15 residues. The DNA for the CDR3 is TGCAGTGCTGGAACCCGGGCCCCTAGCACAGATACGCAGTATTTT. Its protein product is CSAGTRAPSTDTQYF.

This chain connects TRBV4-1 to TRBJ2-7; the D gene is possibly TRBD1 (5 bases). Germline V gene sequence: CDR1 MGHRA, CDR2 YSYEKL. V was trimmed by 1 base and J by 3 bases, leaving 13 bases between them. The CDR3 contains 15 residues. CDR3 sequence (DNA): TGCGCCAGCAGCCAAGGGGTAGGGGCTATCTACGAGCAGTACTTC. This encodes CASSQGVGAIYEQYF.

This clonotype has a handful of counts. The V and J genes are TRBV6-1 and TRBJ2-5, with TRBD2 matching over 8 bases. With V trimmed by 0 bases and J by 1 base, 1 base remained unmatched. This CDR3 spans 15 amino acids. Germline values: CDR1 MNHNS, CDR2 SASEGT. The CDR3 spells CASSEAGGGQETQYF. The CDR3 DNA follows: TGTGCCAGCAGTGAAGCCGGGGGGGGCCAAGAGACCCAGTACTTC.